A single sample gave rise to the 10 T cell receptor beta chains below, sequenced in a study of cytomegalovirus exposure and HLA in healthy donors (dated by TCRdb to 2017 to 2019). Libraries were constructed by the immunoSEQ multiplex PCR assay. The immuneACCESS repertoire file appears here via TCRdb, limited to in-frame rearrangements. These files lack a portion of the clones; in checked studies, under half of the deficit traces to unresolved V genes, and the cause of the others is not known. The table for this sample lists hundreds of thousands of clones; approximately 88% of them were counted only once. The ten largest clonotypes hold over 11% of the sample. The sample comprised PBMCs. These receptors all stem from a woman between 25 and 40 years old in good health and CMV-seropositive.

The V call is TRBV5-4, the J call TRBJ2-5, with 11 bases matching TRBD1. In germline, CDR1 is SGHNT, CDR2 YYREEE (reference sequence). The V segment lost 1 base and the J segment 5 bases; nucleotides outside the gene matches: 7. CDR3 length: 16 residues. In nucleotides, the CDR3 is TGTGCCAGCAGCTTGACAGGACAGGGGGCGCAGGAGACCCAGTACTTC. This codes for CASSLTGQGAQETQYF. The variable domain in full, with the rest retrieved from reference TRBV5-4 and TRBJ2-5, is ETGVTQSPTHLIKTRGQQVTLRCSSQSGHNTVSWYQQALGQGPQFIFQYYREEENGRGNFPPRFSGLQFPNYSSELNVNALELDDSALYLCASSLTGQGAQETQYFGPGTRLLVL.

The chain links TRBV27 to TRBJ2-1, with TRBD1 matching over 10 bases. V lost 9 bases, J lost 8 bases, and 10 bases stayed unmatched. CDR3 size: 14 residues. Per germline, CDR1 MNHEY and CDR2 SMNVEV (reference sequence). The CDR3 spells CASMGQGNQDEQFF. For the CDR3, the DNA is TGTGCCAGTATGGGACAGGGGAATCAGGATGAGCAGTTCTTC.

In regard to this clone: The same CDR3 is also encoded by other DNA sequences in this sample. This chain joins TRBV30 and TRBJ2-7, with TRBD1 matching 9 bases. CDR3 length: 14 residues. Germline V gene sequence: CDR1 GTSNPN, CDR2 SVGIG (reference sequence). With V trimmed by 3 bases and J by 1 base, 4 bases remained unmatched. CDR3 protein: CAWSSGTGSYEQYF. Here the CDR3 DNA reads TGTGCCTGGAGCTCCGGGACAGGGTCCTACGAGCAGTACTTC.

V and J are TRBV27 and TRBJ2-1, with a tentative D call TRBD2 (6 bases). V was pared by 2 bases and J by 8 bases, with 22 bases between. Germline CDR1 MNHEY, CDR2 SMNVEV (reference sequence). The CDR3 has 17 amino acids. CDR3 in DNA: TGTGCCAGCAGTTTAATCGCCGGGAAAACCCCGGGGGATGAGCAGTTCTTC. Translating gives CASSLIAGKTPGDEQFF.

Notes on this clone: A much larger clone sits a single nucleotide away, making a read error possible. The rearrangement uses TRBV7-3 and TRBJ2-2; D not certain. The length of the CDR3 is 12 residues. V lost 5 bases and J lost 1, with 2 bases in between. The germline V gene has CDR1 SGHTA and CDR2 FQGTGA. The CDR3 coding sequence is TGTGCCAGCAGCCTGAACACCGGGGAGCTGTTTTTT. Translated: CASSLNTGELFF.

This chain links TRBV28 with TRBJ1-2; D not certain. CDR3 length: 15 residues. Germline V gene lookup returns CDR1 MDHEN and CDR2 SYDVKM. V was pared by 5 bases and J by 5 bases, with 18 bases between. The CDR3 here is CASSLPAFSGYGYTF. In DNA, the CDR3 is TGTGCCAGCAGTCTACCGGCTTTTTCGGGTTATGGCTACACCTTC.

V usage is TRBV19 and J usage is TRBJ2-7, with D perhaps assigned TRBD1 or TRBD2 (5 bases each). Germline loops: CDR1 LNHDA, CDR2 SQIVND (reference sequence). The ends were cut back, 10 bases at V and 2 bases at J, with 21 bases in the middle. The CDR3 length is 15 residues. CDR3 DNA sequence: TGTGCCACCCAGGTAAGGGGAGAAGGAACCTACGAGCAGTACTTC. This translates into CATQVRGEGTYEQYF.

The chain has TRBV29-1 and TRBJ2-2, with D possibly being TRBD2 (6 bases). CDR1 is SQVTM and CDR2 is ANQGSEA in the germline V gene. Trimming cost V 4 bases and J 3 bases, with 9 bases left between them. The CDR3 covers 13 residues. Here the CDR3 DNA reads TGCAGCGTTGTGGAGGGGTACACCGGGGAGCTGTTTTTT. Amino acids: CSVVEGYTGELFF.

V gene TRBV28 combines with J gene TRBJ2-7; D may be TRBD2 (6 bases). Germline V CDR1 and CDR2: MDHEN, SYDVKM. With 3 bases removed from V and 6 bases from J, the gap between germline ends came to 15 bases. This CDR3 has 14 amino acids. As DNA, the CDR3 is TGTGCCAGCAGTTTTGGGGGGTTATCGGCCGAGCAGTACTTC. Residues: CASSFGGLSAEQYF.

CDR3 sequence (DNA): TGCGCCAGCGGCCACAGGGGGCGCTGGGAAAAACTGTTTTTT. This sequence encodes CASGHRGRWEKLFF. The V and J genes are TRBV10-1 and TRBJ1-4; TRBD1 aligns across 9 bases. The CDR3 is made up of 14 amino acids. J lost 8 bases, V lost 8 bases, and 9 bases had no gene match. Germline CDR1 is WNHNN and CDR2 is SYGVQD (reference sequence).